This T cell receptor (beta chain) was observed in a study of T cell responses to AZD1222 COVID-19 vaccine. Study-wide points: Reports say nearly half of spike-specific TCRs go after unmutated variant regions.

Using immunoSEQ multiplex PCR, the repertoire was profiled, and TCRdb retains in-frame clones only, with some absent. Seen here are about 140,000 clones, about 90% observed once, and the top ten hold 1.5% to 2%. V lost 3 bases, J lost 10 bases, and 12 bases lay in between. CDR3 length: 12 residues. CDR1 and CDR2 (germline): LNHDA, SQIVND (reference sequence). Worth noting for this clone: The antigen remains undetermined.

This TCR came from an adult in good health. V gene TRBV19 combines with J gene TRBJ1-1; possibly TRBD1 for D (5 bases). The specimen comprised peripheral blood, sampled on day 0 of AZD1222 vaccination. This CDR3 is CASSMFGGTAFF. The CDR3 bases are TGTGCCAGTAGTATGTTTGGGGGGACAGCTTTCTTT.